The clone carrying this T cell receptor (beta chain) was counted many times. Its antigen remains unknown. The sample originates from a study of spatial heterogeneity in lung cancer. Study in general: Where present, follow-up PBMC were sequenced a median of roughly 25 months after resection. Raw reads showed each unique TCR and UMI combination turning up more than ten times on average. Study-level findings and limits: Compared with follow-up, resection was when ubiquitous expanded tumor TCRs appeared in blood more.

TCRdb processed the 5' RACE reads anew with MiXCR; each CDR3 protein has one entry. The sample has about 36,000 distinct CDR3 sequences; approximately 8% are singletons. Time point in this sample: blood at routine non-recurrence follow-up after resection. The starting material was PBMCs, obtained at follow-up. The sequence was collected from a male donor with early-stage non-small cell lung cancer.

The CDR3 DNA is TGTGCCAGCAGCTTGCCCCGGCGGGGGAGGGAGCAGTTCTTC. Protein sequence: CASSLPRRGREQFF. J is TRBJ2-1 and V is TRBV11-2; the match to TRBD2 covers 7 bases. Germline CDR1 SGHAT, CDR2 FQNNGV. The CDR3 is 14 residues long. The trim removed 3 bases at V and 10 bases at J, leaving 9 bases unmatched.